This T cell receptor beta chain was profiled in a study of blood T cells in healthy people across ages. To note about this clonotype: Its matching antigen is unknown. The germline gene is not matched at one end of the junction; a read error may be the cause.

Primers used in a second PCR of about 6 to 11 cycles were a sample-barcoded 5' primer and a J-beta primer mix. A single record per CDR3 protein comes from TCRdb applying MiXCR to the 5' RACE reads. The table has roughly 500,000 distinct CDR3 sequences, 27% seen once; the top ten hold roughly 18%. Donors were healthy Caucasian individuals from Russia aged roughly 6 to 90. Peripheral blood was drawn, approximately 10 milliliters per donor. Each sample used at least 6 million PBMCs. Study-level points and caveats: There was a strong correlation between TCR beta diversity and naive T cell percentage.

Germline V gene lookup returns CDR1 MGHRA and CDR2 YSYEKL. There are 15 residues in the CDR3. This chain links TRBV4-1 with TRBJ1-3, with D unresolved. The specimen was blood. The TCR originated in a woman aged 65 to 85 in good health. In DNA, the CDR3 is TGCGCCAGGAGCCAAGAGGAGATCTCTGGAAACACCATATATTTT. Residues: CARSQEEISGNTIYF.